These 13 T cell receptor beta chains were all obtained from the same sample, sequenced in a study of tumor-infiltrating lymphocytes in primary liver carcinoma. Germline DNA was also extracted, with blood RNA taken from unsorted whole blood. Researchers generated TCR beta cDNA from around 0.55 ug of total RNA, relying on a constant-region primer. Libraries covering TCR beta were generated through three nested multiplex PCR rounds (using a slightly modified ARM-PCR). TRBV1-TRBV30 forward primers and a C-beta reverse primer were used in the first two PCR rounds, which each ran for 9 to 10 cycles. Via MiXCR, TCRdb re-called the multiplex PCR reads, giving one row per CDR3 protein. This table holds 250,000 to 350,000 distinct CDR3 sequences, approximately 54% found once. The sequencing sample was made of peripheral blood. The receptors here all came from a woman between 25 and 40 years old with primary liver carcinoma and hepatitis B virus infection.

There are a few counts of this clonotype. A much larger clone sits a single nucleotide away, making a read error possible. The CDR3: CASSSGLVSTDTQYF. The CDR3 DNA reads TGTGCCAGCAGCTCGGGACTCGTTAGCACAGATACGCAGTATTTT. The chain combines TRBV11-3 with TRBJ2-3; tentative D call: TRBD2 (6 bases). With 4 bases removed from V and 0 bases from J, the gap between germline ends came to 11 bases. CDR3 length: 15 amino acids. The germline gives CDR1 SGHNT, CDR2 YENEEA.

Only a few counts were recorded for this clonotype. A junction end diverges from the germline sequence, so it may reflect a read error. V usage is TRBV11-2 and J usage is TRBJ2-1, with D uncertain. CDR1 SGHAT and CDR2 FQNNGV come from the germline V gene. This CDR3 has 21 residues. The CDR3 DNA follows: TGTGCCAGCAGCTTTGACATCAAGTTGGAGTTTCGGGCTTCTCCGGTGAATGAGCAGCTCTTC. It is translated as CASSFDIKLEFRASPVNEQLF.

About this clonotype: A much more abundant neighbour one base away suggests this may be a read error. The rearrangement uses TRBV6-6 and TRBJ1-2; no reliable D call. The CDR3 runs to 13 residues. In germline, CDR1 is MNHNY, CDR2 SVGAGI (reference sequence). CDR3 loop: CASNYQPNYGYTF. As DNA, the CDR3 is TGTGCCAGCAATTACCAGCCTAACTATGGCTACACCTTC.

The chain carries TRBV12-3 or TRBV12-4 and TRBJ2-2; D gene ambiguous. V gave up 3 bases and J gave up 6 bases, with 2 bases separating them. The CDR3 has 11 residues. CDR3 amino acids: CASSFPGELFF. CDR3 DNA: TGTGCCAGCAGTTTTCCCGGGGAGCTGTTTTTT.

This clonotype was observed at least ten times. This sequence joins TRBV4-1 and TRBJ1-5, with D unresolved. From germline, CDR1 is MGHRA and CDR2 YSYEKL. The CDR3 loop spans 13 amino acids. Trimming removed 1 base from V and 6 bases from J, with 7 bases in between. The CDR3 DNA reads TGCGCCAGCAGCCAAGCTGTACGTCAGCCCCAGCATTTT. Protein: CASSQAVRQPQHF.

Comment on this clonotype: Germline is not matched at one junction end, which may reflect a read error. This rearrangement joins TRBV6-1 to TRBJ1-1, with TRBD1 as a possible D gene (5 bases). Germline V CDR1 and CDR2: MNHNS, SASEGT. The CDR3 has 14 amino acids. The CDR3 region is CASRSRGSYTEAFF. CDR3 sequence (DNA): TGTGCGAGCAGGTCCCGGGGGTCGTACACTGAAGCTTTCTTT.

V and J are TRBV24-1 and TRBJ2-3; possibly TRBD1 for D (6 bases). The CDR3 is 15 residues long. Trimming cost V 4 bases and J 3 bases, with 13 bases left between them. Germline CDR1 is KGHDR and CDR2 is SFDVKD. CDR3 in amino acids: CATSDPGQLTDTQYF. The CDR3 DNA sequence: TGTGCCACCAGTGACCCCGGACAGTTGACAGATACGCAGTATTTT.

Note on this clonotype: One end of the junction is discordant with germline, which a read error may explain. The rearrangement uses TRBV12-3 or TRBV12-4 and TRBJ2-1, with D unresolved. The CDR3 covers 11 residues. In nucleotides, the CDR3 is TGTGCCATCAGTTTATCTCTTGGGCAGCTCTTC. This encodes CAISLSLGQLF.

For this clonotype: Being one base from a much bigger clone, this may be a read error. V is TRBV4-2 and J is TRBJ2-1; 7 positions agree with TRBD2. Trimming cost V 1 base and J 7 bases; bases outside gene matches: 10. The length of the CDR3 is 16 residues. The germline gives CDR1 LGHNA, CDR2 YNFKEQ. The CDR3 DNA is TGTGCCAGCAGCCAAGCTCCGTCTAACGGGAGGAATGAGCAGTTCTTC. This gives the protein CASSQAPSNGRNEQFF.

Details on this clonotype: A much larger clone sits a single nucleotide away, making a read error possible. V usage is TRBV5-4 and J usage is TRBJ2-2; no definite D call. Germline assignment: CDR1 SGHNT and CDR2 YYREEE (reference sequence). The length of the CDR3 is 15 residues. Trimming took off 4 bases at V and 7 bases at J, with 17 bases between the two ends. Here the CDR3 reads CASSEGPPDIGELFF. CDR3 in DNA: TGTGCCAGCAGCGAAGGACCCCCCGACATCGGGGAGCTGTTTTTT.

V is TRBV12-3 or TRBV12-4 and J is TRBJ1-5; D is unresolved. The V end was cut by 2 bases, the J end by 7 bases, with 6 bases between. CDR3 length equals 12 residues. CDR3 sequence reads: CASSLTLQPQHF. The CDR3 DNA reads as TGTGCCAGCAGTTTAACCCTCCAGCCCCAGCATTTT.

CDR3 loop: CASSLTSGSKTLNTGELFF. As DNA, the CDR3 is TGTGCCAGCAGCCTGACTAGCGGGAGCAAAACTTTGAACACCGGGGAGCTGTTTTTT. The chain joins TRBV5-6 to TRBJ2-2; 12 bases are a match to TRBD2. Per the germline V gene, CDR1 is SGHDT and CDR2 is YYEEEE. This CDR3 has 19 amino acids. The V segment lost 4 bases and the J segment 1 base; nucleotides outside the gene matches: 11.

J is TRBJ2-3 and V is TRBV4-3; D is perhaps TRBD1 or TRBD2 (7 bases each). The V end was cut by 0 bases, the J end by 3 bases, with 13 bases between. The CDR3 is 16 amino acids. Germline values: CDR1 LGHNA, CDR2 YSLEER. CDR3 residues: CASSQDPQGGTDTQYF. CDR3 bases: TGCGCCAGCAGCCAAGACCCCCAGGGGGGGACAGATACGCAGTATTTT.